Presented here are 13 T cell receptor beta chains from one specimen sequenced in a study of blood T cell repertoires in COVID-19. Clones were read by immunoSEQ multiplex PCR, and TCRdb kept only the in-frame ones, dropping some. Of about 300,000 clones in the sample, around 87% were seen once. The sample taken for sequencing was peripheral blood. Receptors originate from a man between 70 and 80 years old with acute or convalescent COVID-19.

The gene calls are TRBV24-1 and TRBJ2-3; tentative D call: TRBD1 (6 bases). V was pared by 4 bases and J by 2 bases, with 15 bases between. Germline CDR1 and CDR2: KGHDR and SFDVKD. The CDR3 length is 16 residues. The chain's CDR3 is CATSEQRDTLTDTQYF. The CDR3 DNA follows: TGTGCCACCAGTGAGCAACGGGACACTCTCACAGATACGCAGTATTTT.

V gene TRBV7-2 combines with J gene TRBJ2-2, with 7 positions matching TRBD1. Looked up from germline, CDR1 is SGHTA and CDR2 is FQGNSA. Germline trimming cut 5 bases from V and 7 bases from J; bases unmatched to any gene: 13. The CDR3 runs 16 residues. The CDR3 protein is CASSDIEQGTGGELFF. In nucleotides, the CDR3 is TGTGCCAGCAGCGACATAGAACAGGGGACGGGCGGGGAGCTGTTTTTT.

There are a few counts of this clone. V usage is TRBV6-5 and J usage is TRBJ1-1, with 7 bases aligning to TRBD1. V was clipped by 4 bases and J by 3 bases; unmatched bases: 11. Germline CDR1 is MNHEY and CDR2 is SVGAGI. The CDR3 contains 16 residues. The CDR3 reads CASSLRFRGVYTEAFF. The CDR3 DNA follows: TGTGCCAGCAGTTTGCGCTTCAGGGGGGTGTACACTGAAGCTTTCTTT.

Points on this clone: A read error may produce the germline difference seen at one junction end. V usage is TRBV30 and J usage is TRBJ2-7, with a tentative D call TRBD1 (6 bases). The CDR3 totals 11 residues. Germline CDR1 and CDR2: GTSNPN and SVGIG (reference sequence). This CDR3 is CAWSVRGKVDF. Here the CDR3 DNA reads TGTGCCTGGAGTGTAAGGGGGAAGGTCGACTTC.

Here the CDR3 reads CASGGLTGSDTQYF. As DNA, the CDR3 is TGCGCCAGCGGCGGACTCACCGGGTCAGATACGCAGTATTTT. This chain uses TRBV5-1 with TRBJ2-3; the D gene is possibly TRBD2 (5 bases). Germline V CDR1 and CDR2: SGHRS, YFSETQ. The V end was cut by 7 bases, the J end by 4 bases, with 16 bases between. This CDR3 is 14 amino acids long.

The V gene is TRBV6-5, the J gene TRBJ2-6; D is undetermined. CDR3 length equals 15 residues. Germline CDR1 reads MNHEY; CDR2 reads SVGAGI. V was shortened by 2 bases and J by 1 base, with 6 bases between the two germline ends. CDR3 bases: TGTGCCAGCAGTTACCGTCCTTCTGGGGCCAACGTCCTGACTTTC. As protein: CASSYRPSGANVLTF.

CDR3 DNA sequence: TGTGCCAGCAGACTCAAACAGGGAAACAATCAGCCCCAGCATTTT. It yields the protein CASRLKQGNNQPQHF. The rearrangement uses TRBV28 and TRBJ1-5, with D perhaps matching TRBD1 (6 bases). Trimming cost V 6 bases and J 3 bases, with 15 bases left between them. The CDR3 covers 15 residues. Germline V gene data show CDR1 as MDHEN and CDR2 as SYDVKM.

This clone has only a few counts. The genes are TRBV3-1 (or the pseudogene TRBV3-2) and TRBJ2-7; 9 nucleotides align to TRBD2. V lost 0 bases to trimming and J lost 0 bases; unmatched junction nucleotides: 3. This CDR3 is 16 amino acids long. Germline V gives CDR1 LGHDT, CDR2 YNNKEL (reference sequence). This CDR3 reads CASSQETSGASYEQYF. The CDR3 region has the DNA TGTGCCAGCAGCCAAGAGACTAGCGGAGCCTCCTACGAGCAGTACTTC.

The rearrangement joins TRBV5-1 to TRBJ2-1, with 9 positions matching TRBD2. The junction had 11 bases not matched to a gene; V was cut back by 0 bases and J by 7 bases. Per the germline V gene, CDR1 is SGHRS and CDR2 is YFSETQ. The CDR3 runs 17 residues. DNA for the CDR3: TGCGCCAGCAGCTTGGCCGGGTTTGGACTAGCGTCTAATGAGCAGTTCTTC. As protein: CASSLAGFGLASNEQFF.

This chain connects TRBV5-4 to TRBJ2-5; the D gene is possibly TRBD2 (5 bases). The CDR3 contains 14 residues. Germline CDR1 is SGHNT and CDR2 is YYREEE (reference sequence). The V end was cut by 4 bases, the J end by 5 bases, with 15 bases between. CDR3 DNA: TGTGCCAGCAGCCAAAAGACGGCGGGCGAGACCCAGTACTTC. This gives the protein CASSQKTAGETQYF. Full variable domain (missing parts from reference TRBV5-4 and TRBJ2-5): ETGVTQSPTHLIKTRGQQVTLRCSSQSGHNTVSWYQQALGQGPQFIFQYYREEENGRGNFPPRFSGLQFPNYSSELNVNALELDDSALYLCASSQKTAGETQYFGPGTRLLVL.

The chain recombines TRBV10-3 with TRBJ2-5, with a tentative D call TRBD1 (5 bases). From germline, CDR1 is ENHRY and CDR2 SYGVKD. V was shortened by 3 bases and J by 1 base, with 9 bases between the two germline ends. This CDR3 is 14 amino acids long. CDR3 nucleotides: TGTGCCATCAGTGAATTAAGGGGCCAAGAGACCCAGTACTTC. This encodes CAISELRGQETQYF.

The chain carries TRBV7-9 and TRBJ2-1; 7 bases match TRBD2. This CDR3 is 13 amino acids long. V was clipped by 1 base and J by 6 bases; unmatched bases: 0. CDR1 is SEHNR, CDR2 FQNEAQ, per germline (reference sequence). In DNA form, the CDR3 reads TGTGCCAGCAGCTTAGGGACTAGCAATGAGCAGTTCTTC. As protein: CASSLGTSNEQFF.

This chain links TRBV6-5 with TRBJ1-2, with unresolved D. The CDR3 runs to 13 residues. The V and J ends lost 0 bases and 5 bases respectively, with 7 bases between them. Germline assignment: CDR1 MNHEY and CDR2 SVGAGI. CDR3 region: CASSYSAGYGYTF. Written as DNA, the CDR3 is TGTGCCAGCAGTTACTCGGCCGGGTATGGCTACACCTTC.